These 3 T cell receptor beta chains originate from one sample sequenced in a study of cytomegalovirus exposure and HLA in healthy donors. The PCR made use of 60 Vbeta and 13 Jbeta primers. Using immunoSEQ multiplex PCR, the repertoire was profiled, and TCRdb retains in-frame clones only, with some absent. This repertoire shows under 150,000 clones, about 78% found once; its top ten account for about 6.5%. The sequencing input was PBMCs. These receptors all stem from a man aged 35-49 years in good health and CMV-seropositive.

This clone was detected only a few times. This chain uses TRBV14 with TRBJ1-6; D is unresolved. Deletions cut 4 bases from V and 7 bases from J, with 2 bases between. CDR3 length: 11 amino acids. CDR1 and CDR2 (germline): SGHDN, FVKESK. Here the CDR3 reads CASSPNSPLHF. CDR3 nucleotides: TGTGCCAGCAGCCCGAATTCACCCCTCCACTTT.

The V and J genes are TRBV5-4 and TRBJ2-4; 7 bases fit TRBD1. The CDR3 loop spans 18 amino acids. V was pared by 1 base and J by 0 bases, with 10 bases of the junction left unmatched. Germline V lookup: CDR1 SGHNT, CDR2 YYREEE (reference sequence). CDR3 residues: CASSLQTFQGVAKNIQYF. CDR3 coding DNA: TGTGCCAGCAGCTTGCAAACCTTTCAGGGGGTAGCCAAAAACATTCAGTACTTC.

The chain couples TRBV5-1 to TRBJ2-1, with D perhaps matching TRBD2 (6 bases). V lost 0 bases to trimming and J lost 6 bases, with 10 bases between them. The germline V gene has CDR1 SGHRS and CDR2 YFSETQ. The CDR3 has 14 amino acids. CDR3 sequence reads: CASSLEGLSNEQFF. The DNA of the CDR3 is TGCGCCAGCAGCTTGGAGGGACTCTCCAATGAGCAGTTCTTC.